This T cell receptor beta chain was found in a study of vaccination and CD4 T cells after COVID-19. Study as a whole: Overlapping SARS-CoV-2, HCoV-NL63, HCoV-OC43 and HCoV-229E spike peptides were used to stimulate cells.

At the Johns Hopkins FTIC core, DNA taken from cultured CD4+ T cells was sequenced by way of the Oncomine TCR Beta short-read assay. TCRdb recomputed calls from the PCR reads with MiXCR, one row per CDR3 protein. The table shows 4,000 to 5,500 distinct CDR3 sequences, with over 35% occurring only once. The germline V gene encodes CDR1 SGHTA and CDR2 FQGNSA. The CDR3 runs 13 residues. V gave up 5 bases and J gave up 5 bases, with 11 bases separating them. This clonotype has just a few counts. The antigen remains undetermined. Treatment indicated: approximately 9-day PBMC culture with coronavirus spike peptide pools or control peptides (ViraFEST assay). Half-medium replacement with fresh IL-2 medium took place on days 3 and 7.

The gene calls are TRBV7-2 and TRBJ2-3, with no clear D. Sequencing was carried out using CD4+ T cells from blood, cultured in vitro. The TCR originated in a human donor who had recovered from COVID-19. CDR3 bases: TGTGCCAGCAGCCCCGCGTTGGGAGATACGCAGTATTTT. Translated: CASSPALGDTQYF. Combining the CDR3 with reference TRBV7-2 and TRBJ2-3 gives the whole variable domain GAGVSQSPSNKVTEKGKDVELRCDPISGHTALYWYRQSLGQGLEFLIYFQGNSAPDKSGLPSDRFSAERTGGSVSTLTIQRTQQEDSAVYLCASSPALGDTQYFGPGTRLTVL.